The rows below give T cell receptor beta chains drawn from one sample of a study of human T cells and chemical hapten exposure. TCRdb used MiXCR to reprocess the RACE reads, holding one entry per CDR3 protein. The sample carries about 95,000 distinct CDR3 sequences, roughly 10% recorded once. The sample in question was whole blood, obtained in connection with sensitization to the hapten diphenylcyclopropenone (DPC). These TCRs come from a woman between 40 and 50 years old with alopecia areata. Some clones in this sample may be carry-over from other donors' samples. Each CDR3 is given with its conserved first and last residue. D genes are given only for firm matches. Expanded clones get a size class; other rows say once, few or many, or leave the size out.

j_call v_call clone_size d_call cdr3_nt cdr3_aa
TRBJ2-3 TRBV28 many TRBD2 TGTGCCAGCATGGGCGGGGGGGCCAGCACAGATACGCAGTATTTT CASMGGGASTDTQYF
TRBJ1-5 TRBV19 many - TGTGCCAGTAGTACAGGGTTGCAGCCCCAGCATTTT CASSTGLQPQHF
TRBJ2-2 TRBV28 - - TGTGCCAGCACCCAAGGAGGGGGGACCGGGGAGCTGTTTTTT CASTQGGGTGELFF
TRBJ1-6 TRBV3-2 - - TGTGCCAGCAGCCAAGATCGAAACACAGGGAATTCACCCCTCCACTTT CASSQDRNTGNSPLHF
TRBJ2-6 TRBV20-1 - - TGCAGTGCTAGCCTTGCCTCTGGGGCCAACGTCCTGACTTTC CSASLASGANVLTF
TRBJ1-5 TRBV19 - - TGTGCCTCCAGGCCCGGCGGATATCAGCCCCAGCATTTT CASRPGGYQPQHF
TRBJ1-2 TRBV20-1 - TRBD1 TGCAGTGCTTGGGACAGCATAGCCTCCATTACCTTC CSAWDSIASITF
TRBJ2-7 TRBV5-1 - - TGCACCAGCAGCTTCTTAGGGAACTACGAGCAGTACTTC CTSSFLGNYEQYF
TRBJ1-1 TRBV9 few TRBD1 TGTGCCAGCAGCTTAACGACAGGGGGTGGAGCTGAAGCTTTCTTT CASSLTTGGGAEAFF
TRBJ2-4 TRBV2 - - TGTGCCAGCGTGGGGGCTTTAGCCAAAAACATTCAGTACTTC CASVGALAKNIQYF
TRBJ2-7 TRBV10-2 few - TGCGCCAGCAGTGAGACCCCCCGCGACGAGCAGTACTTC CASSETPRDEQYF
TRBJ2-3 TRBV27 - - TGTGCCAGCAGTTTAGGGGGGAACTGGGGAACGCAGTATTTT CASSLGGNWGTQYF
TRBJ2-2 TRBV27 - - TGTGCCAGCAGTTTATTGGCGATGGACACCGGGGAGCTGTTTTTT CASSLLAMDTGELFF
TRBJ2-3 TRBV20-1 many - TGCAGTGCTAGATCCGAAACCCAGGGAACAGATACGCAGTATTTT CSARSETQGTDTQYF
TRBJ2-3 TRBV20-1 many - TGCAGTGCTAGAGATCCAGGCGGGGTTCGCACAGATACGCAGTATTTT CSARDPGGVRTDTQYF
TRBJ2-7 TRBV3-1 few TRBD2 TGTGCCAGCAGCCGGAAGCGGGAAGGGACCTACGAGCAGTACTTC CASSRKREGTYEQYF
TRBJ2-2 TRBV6-1 few - TGTGCCAGCAGGAAGTCGGAAAACACCGGGGAGCTGTTTTTT CASRKSENTGELFF
TRBJ1-4 TRBV20-1 - TRBD1 TGCAGTGCTAGAGACCAGGACAGGGTATTTGGACTGTTTTTT CSARDQDRVFGLFF
TRBJ1-1 TRBV30 many - TGTGCCTGGAGTGTGGCGGGAAGATACACTGAAGCTTTCTTT CAWSVAGRYTEAFF
TRBJ1-3 TRBV7-6 - - TGTGCCACCGGGTTTGGGGCCATCTCTGGAAACACCATATATTTT CATGFGAISGNTIYF
TRBJ1-1 TRBV18 many TRBD1 TGTGCCAGCTCACCAGGGCAGGGGGTCGACACTGAAGCTTTCTTT CASSPGQGVDTEAFF
TRBJ2-3 TRBV29-1 - - TGCAGCGTTGAAAGTACAGGGCGGGGAAATACGCAGTATTTT CSVESTGRGNTQYF
TRBJ2-3 TRBV4-3 many - TGCGCCAGCAGCCACTCCACGGGGACGCAGTATTTT CASSHSTGTQYF
TRBJ1-1 TRBV6-2/TRBV6-3 few - TGTGCCAGCAGTGCTAACAGGGCACCTGAAGCTTTCTTT CASSANRAPEAFF
TRBJ2-1 TRBV7-6 - TRBD2 TGTGCCAGCAGCTTGCGGGGGGGCCTTAATGAGCAGTTCTTC CASSLRGGLNEQFF
TRBJ2-2 TRBV29-1 - - TGCAGCGTGATACCACAGGGTAGCACCGGGGAGCTGTTTTTT CSVIPQGSTGELFF
TRBJ1-5 TRBV18 - - TGTGCCAGCTCATCGGGACCGGAGAAGCCCCAGCATTTT CASSSGPEKPQHF
TRBJ2-7 TRBV20-1 - - TGCAGTGCTACGTGGGGAACCCCCGACGAGCAGTACTTC CSATWGTPDEQYF
TRBJ2-7 TRBV2 - TRBD1 TGTGCCATACGAGGGACAGGGGCCCCATCCTACGAGCAGTACTTC CAIRGTGAPSYEQYF
TRBJ2-5 TRBV5-4 many - TGTGCCAGCAGCTTGGCCGTAAAAGCTAGTTACCAAGAGACCCAGTACTTC CASSLAVKASYQETQYF
TRBJ2-5 TRBV5-1 - - TGCGCCAGCAGCTTAGGGGCAGACCAAGAGACCCAGTACTTC CASSLGADQETQYF
TRBJ2-1 TRBV11-2 few - TGTGCCAGCAGCTTAGATCTAAAAAATGAGCAGTTCTTC CASSLDLKNEQFF
TRBJ1-1 TRBV21-1 many - TGTGCCAGTTTTGCCCGGGTGAACACTGAAGCTTTCTTT CASFARVNTEAFF
TRBJ2-1 TRBV4-1 few TRBD2 TGCGCCAGCAGCCAAAGCACTAGCGGGAGGGCCGGGTACAATGAGCAGTTCTTC CASSQSTSGRAGYNEQFF
TRBJ2-3 TRBV7-3 few - TGTGCCAGCAGCTTACCGGGGTCGGGCACAGATACGCAGTATTTT CASSLPGSGTDTQYF
TRBJ1-5 TRBV6-6 - - TGTGCCAGCAGTGCCCCGGGGGCTAACAATCAGCCCCAGCATTTT CASSAPGANNQPQHF
TRBJ1-1 TRBV7-2 - - TGTGCCAGCAGTTCTGGGAGGGCGACCACTGAAGCTTTCTTT CASSSGRATTEAFF
TRBJ2-2 TRBV19 - - TGTGCCAGTAGTAGCGGGCCTGGCGGGGAGCTGTTTTTT CASSSGPGGELFF
TRBJ2-5 TRBV7-8 - - TGTGCCAGCAGCCCGGAGGGGGGTCTCGGTCGATGGACCCAGTACTTC CASSPEGGLGRWTQYF
TRBJ2-2 TRBV5-6 - - TGTGCCAGCAAACTTCAGGGTTCCGCCGGGGAGCTGTTTTTT CASKLQGSAGELFF
TRBJ1-1 TRBV18 many - TGTGCCAGCTCACAGGGTCCGGGCACTGAAGCTTTCTTT CASSQGPGTEAFF
TRBJ1-2 TRBV6-6 - - TGTGCCAGCAGTTACTCTCCGGCCGGCTACACCTTC CASSYSPAGYTF
TRBJ2-5 TRBV12-3/TRBV12-4 many - TGTGCCAGCAGTTTAGACGGGCACCAAGAGACCCAGTACTTC CASSLDGHQETQYF
TRBJ2-1 TRBV29-1 - - TGCAGCGTAAAGGACGGCTCCTACAATGAGCAGTTCTTC CSVKDGSYNEQFF
TRBJ1-2 TRBV29-1 few - TGCAGCGCCGTGAAGGGCCAGGGTAGCTATGGCTACACCTTC CSAVKGQGSYGYTF
TRBJ2-5 TRBV6-2/TRBV6-3 medium-sized TRBD1 TGTGCCAGCAGTTACATCGCCAGGGGGCAGGTGGAGACCCAGTACTTC CASSYIARGQVETQYF
TRBJ2-5 TRBV20-1 few - TGCAGTGCTAGAGGCCGTGGGACCCAGTACTTC CSARGRGTQYF
TRBJ1-1 TRBV14 many - TGTGCCAGCAGCCAAGACTGGGGCCAAGAGACTGAAGCTTTCTTT CASSQDWGQETEAFF
TRBJ2-7 TRBV6-2/TRBV6-3 many TRBD1 TGTGCCAGTCAAGGGACAGGGAGAGCCTACGAGCAGTACTTC CASQGTGRAYEQYF
TRBJ2-5 TRBV20-1 few TRBD1 TGCAGTGCAGACAAGGGGACAGGGGAATACCAAGAGACCCAGTACTTC CSADKGTGEYQETQYF
TRBJ2-4 TRBV5-4 - TRBD1 TGTGCCAGCAGCTCCGGACAGGGCCGGAACATTCAGTACTTC CASSSGQGRNIQYF
TRBJ2-7 TRBV4-1 - TRBD2 TGCGCCAGCAGCCCCATCGGCCGACTGCGGGAGGACGAGCAGTACTTC CASSPIGRLREDEQYF
TRBJ2-6 TRBV10-3 few TRBD1 TGTGCCATCAGTGATTGGGACAGGGGGGCTGGGGCCAACGTCCTGACTTTC CAISDWDRGAGANVLTF
TRBJ2-1 TRBV28 few - TGTGCCAGCAGTGGCAGACCGGGCATGTTCTTC CASSGRPGMFF
TRBJ2-5 TRBV4-2 few TRBD2 TGTGCCAGCAGCCAAGAGGTACCAGCGGGAGGGCAAGAGACCCAGTACTTC CASSQEVPAGGQETQYF
TRBJ2-7 TRBV10-3 - - TGTGCCATCTTCCGCGCACCGGGGTTCGTTTTTTACGAGCAGTACTTC CAIFRAPGFVFYEQYF
TRBJ1-2 TRBV12-3/TRBV12-4 - - TGTGCCAGCAGTTTGGCAGGGACTAACTATGGCTACACCTTC CASSLAGTNYGYTF